The entry below gives a single T cell receptor (beta chain) sequence along with its context. These data are taken from a study of T cell changes during pregnancy in multiple sclerosis. The V gene's germline CDR1 is WNHNN and CDR2 SYGVQD (reference sequence). The CDR3 totals 15 residues. V was trimmed by 2 bases and J by 5 bases, leaving 13 bases between them. The table came from immunoSEQ multiplex PCR; TCRdb's copy has only in-frame clones and leaves some out. The sample yields tens of thousands of clones, roughly 92% seen once. The sequence was collected from a female donor with multiple sclerosis, enrolled in a pregnancy study. The starting material was CD4+ T cells from peripheral blood mononuclear cells, obtained after pregnancy. The V gene is TRBV10-1, the J gene TRBJ2-1, with D maybe TRBD1 (6 bases). The CDR3 bases are TGCGCCAGCAGTGAGAGGCAGGGGACCCACAATGAGCAGTTCTTC. Its translation: CASSERQGTHNEQFF.